The 18 T cell receptor beta chains in this list originate from one sample, sequenced in a study of CD8 T cells in Susac syndrome. After extraction with the RNeasy kit, roughly 0.45 to 1 ug of the RNA was reverse transcribed using random hexamers. TCRdb called the immunoSEQ multiplex PCR reads again in MiXCR, with one record for every CDR3 protein. Of under 95,000 distinct CDR3 sequences in the sample, 90% to 95% were seen once. Specimen: CD4+ T cells from PBMCs. These receptors were taken from a human donor with Susac syndrome.

This clonotype came up once. V gene TRBV6-5 combines with J gene TRBJ2-1; TRBD1 agrees at 10 bases. The CDR3 is 15 amino acids. Germline CDR1 and CDR2: MNHEY and SVGAGI. Losses at the gene ends were 7 bases for V and 6 bases for J; bases not matched to a gene: 9. As DNA, the CDR3 is TGTGCCAGCAACATGGGGGACAGGGGAAGCAATGAGCAGTTCTTC. Its translation is CASNMGDRGSNEQFF.

V and J are TRBV30 and TRBJ2-5; no reliable D call. This CDR3 contains 13 residues. Deletions cut 1 base from V and 4 bases from J, with 10 bases between. The germline V gene has CDR1 GTSNPN and CDR2 SVGIG (reference sequence). The CDR3 loop reads CAWSDSPSETQYF. The DNA for the CDR3 is TGTGCCTGGAGTGACTCTCCCTCAGAGACCCAGTACTTC. Full variable domain (rest looked up from reference TRBV30 and TRBJ2-5): SQTIHQWPATLVQPVGSPLSLECTVEGTSNPNLYWYRQAAGRGLQLLFYSVGIGQISSEVPQNLSASRPQDRQFILSSKKLLLSDSGFYLCAWSDSPSETQYFGPGTRLLVL.

The V call is TRBV28, the J call TRBJ1-1; D is unclear. Germline CDR1 is MDHEN and CDR2 is SYDVKM. Trimming took 6 bases from V and 8 from J, leaving 13 bases between them. This CDR3 comprises 12 residues. The CDR3 here is CASSLIGSEAFF. CDR3 nucleotides: TGTGCCAGCAGCCTGATCGGGTCGGAAGCTTTCTTT. The full variable domain, in which reference TRBV28 and TRBJ1-1 provide the parts outside the CDR3, is DVKVTQSSRYLVKRTGEKVFLECVQDMDHENMFWYRQDPGLGLRLIYFSYDVKMKEKGDIPEGYSVSREKKERFSLILESASTNQTSMYLCASSLIGSEAFFGQGTRLTVV.

The CDR3 bases are TGCAGCGTTGGGGGACAGGGAATAGGTCAGCCCCAGCATTTT. It is translated as CSVGGQGIGQPQHF. The rearrangement links TRBV29-1 to TRBJ1-5, with 9 bases identical to TRBD1. The CDR3 sequence is 14 residues long. Germline CDR1 SQVTM, CDR2 ANQGSEA. J lost 6 bases, V lost 4 bases, and 7 bases had no gene match.

V gene TRBV13 combines with J gene TRBJ2-7; 7 positions agree with TRBD1. Trimming took 5 bases from V and 6 from J; bases not matched to a gene: 7. Germline assignment: CDR1 PRHDT and CDR2 FYEKMQ (reference sequence). The CDR3 length is 13 residues. The CDR3 loop is CASSMGQHPEQYF. CDR3 coding DNA: TGTGCCAGCAGCATGGGACAGCACCCCGAGCAGTACTTC.

The chain uses TRBV30 and TRBJ2-7; TRBD1 agrees at 11 bases. The germline V gene encodes CDR1 GTSNPN and CDR2 SVGIG (reference sequence). The CDR3 is 15 residues long. Trimming took 3 bases from V and 5 from J; bases not matched to a gene: 9. Here the CDR3 DNA reads TGTGCCTGGAGCCAAATAGGACAGGGGGCCGACGAGCAGTACTTC. This encodes CAWSQIGQGADEQYF.

CDR3 sequence (DNA): TGCAGTGCTACCCGGACGGTTTCTAACTATGGCTACACCTTC. It yields the protein CSATRTVSNYGYTF. The V call is TRBV20-1, the J call TRBJ1-2; D is undetermined. This CDR3 comprises 14 residues. CDR1 is DFQATT and CDR2 is SNEGSKA in the germline V gene (reference sequence). V was cut by 4 bases and J by 0 bases, with 12 bases left in between.

The V call is TRBV5-6, the J call TRBJ1-2, with 7 bases matching TRBD1. Trimming cost V 4 bases and J 4 bases; bases outside gene matches: 16. From germline, CDR1 is SGHDT and CDR2 YYEEEE. The CDR3 totals 17 residues. The DNA for the CDR3 is TGTGCCAGCAGCCGCCGGGACAGTCTGGAGATTAGCTATGGCTACACCTTC. Translating gives CASSRRDSLEISYGYTF. The complete variable domain, with remaining parts taken from reference TRBV5-6 and TRBJ1-2, reads DAGVTQSPTHLIKTRGQQVTLRCSPKSGHDTVSWYQQALGQGPQFIFQYYEEEERQRGNFPDRFSGHQFPNYSSELNVNALLLGDSALYLCASSRRDSLEISYGYTFGSGTRLTVV.

The chain has TRBV9 and TRBJ2-7; D perhaps matches TRBD1 (6 bases). The CDR3 covers 14 residues. Germline-derived CDR1 and CDR2 are SGDLS and YYNGEE. V was shortened by 3 bases and J by 6 bases, with 16 bases between the two germline ends. The CDR3 reads CASSALGARGEQYF. In DNA, the CDR3 is TGTGCCAGCAGCGCCCTGGGGGCCCGGGGCGAGCAGTACTTC.

The chain carries TRBV28 and TRBJ2-1, with 12 bases fitting TRBD2. Germline CDR1 MDHEN, CDR2 SYDVKM. The CDR3 is 16 amino acids. Losses at the gene ends were 4 bases for V and 7 bases for J; bases not matched to a gene: 8. The CDR3 is CASSSSSGGALNEQFF. The DNA for the CDR3 is TGTGCCAGCAGTTCCTCTAGCGGGGGGGCCTTGAATGAGCAGTTCTTC. Variable domain in full (rest from reference TRBV28 and TRBJ2-1): DVKVTQSSRYLVKRTGEKVFLECVQDMDHENMFWYRQDPGLGLRLIYFSYDVKMKEKGDIPEGYSVSREKKERFSLILESASTNQTSMYLCASSSSSGGALNEQFFGPGTRLTVL.

The rearrangement uses TRBV20-1 and TRBJ2-3; TRBD2 aligns across 13 bases. V lost 3 bases, J lost 3 bases, and 6 bases stayed unmatched. CDR3 length equals 16 residues. CDR1 and CDR2 (germline): DFQATT, SNEGSKA (reference sequence). The CDR3 DNA reads TGCAGTGCTAGGTGGACTAGCGGGGGTAGGACAGATACGCAGTATTTT. It is translated as CSARWTSGGRTDTQYF.

The rearrangement uses TRBV14 and TRBJ2-3, with TRBD2 identical over 11 bases. Losses at the gene ends were 3 bases for V and 2 bases for J; bases not matched to a gene: 4. The CDR3 length is 16 residues. The germline V gene has CDR1 SGHDN and CDR2 FVKESK. This CDR3 reads CASSQLGLADTDTQYF. Here the CDR3 DNA reads TGTGCCAGCAGCCAGTTGGGACTAGCGGACACAGATACGCAGTATTTT.

This clonotype was counted a single time. The V and J genes are TRBV9 and TRBJ1-2; unclear D gene. V lost 2 bases to trimming and J lost 1 base, with 9 bases between them. Germline loops: CDR1 SGDLS, CDR2 YYNGEE. The CDR3 is 14 residues long. The CDR3: CASSVSRGNYGYTF. CDR3 coding DNA: TGTGCCAGCAGCGTCAGCCGGGGTAACTATGGCTACACCTTC. Full variable domain (remainder filled in from reference TRBV9 and TRBJ1-2): DSGVTQTPKHLITATGQRVTLRCSPRSGDLSVYWYQQSLDQGLQFLIQYYNGEERAKGNILERFSAQQFPDLHSELNLSSLELGDSALYFCASSVSRGNYGYTFGSGTRLTVV.

The V and J genes are TRBV10-2 and TRBJ1-1; maybe TRBD1 (5 bases). CDR1 is WSHSY, CDR2 SAAADI, per germline. The CDR3 is made up of 13 amino acids. Deletions cut 7 bases from V and 4 bases from J, with 13 bases between. CDR3 sequence (DNA): TGCGCCAGCACCCTGTGGGGGTCCACTGAAGCTTTCTTT. Protein: CASTLWGSTEAFF.

The chain carries TRBV3-1 and TRBJ2-7; D gene unclear. The V and J ends lost 5 bases and 0 bases respectively, with 5 bases between them. Germline CDR1 is LGHDT and CDR2 is YNNKEL (reference sequence). This CDR3 has 12 residues. The DNA for the CDR3 is TGTGCCAGCAGCTGCGACTCCTACGAGCAGTACTTC. Translating gives CASSCDSYEQYF.

This clonotype was counted a single time. The chain combines TRBV20-1 with TRBJ1-2; D gene uncertain. The CDR3 length is 14 residues. CDR1 is DFQATT, CDR2 SNEGSKA, per germline (reference sequence). Trimming removed 6 bases from V and 8 bases from J, with 22 bases in between. CDR3 loop: CSAEEIWSERGYTF. DNA of the CDR3: TGCAGTGCGGAGGAGATCTGGAGCGAAAGGGGCTACACCTTC.

V gene TRBV24-1 combines with J gene TRBJ2-3, with a weak D call TRBD2 (6 bases). The CDR3 extends over 14 amino acids. The V end was cut by 9 bases, the J end by 3 bases, with 15 bases between. The germline CDR1 and CDR2 sequences are KGHDR and SFDVKD. The CDR3 is CATSSGSGTDTQYF. CDR3 nucleotide sequence: TGTGCCACCTCCTCGGGTAGCGGAACAGATACGCAGTATTTT.

The chain carries TRBV12-3 or TRBV12-4 and TRBJ2-3; TRBD2 agrees at 7 bases. V shed 3 bases and J 2 bases; nucleotides not matched to a gene: 8. The CDR3 runs 16 residues. In DNA, the CDR3 is TGTGCCAGCAGTTTCCACTCGAGCGGGGACACAGATACGCAGTATTTT. It yields the protein CASSFHSSGDTDTQYF.